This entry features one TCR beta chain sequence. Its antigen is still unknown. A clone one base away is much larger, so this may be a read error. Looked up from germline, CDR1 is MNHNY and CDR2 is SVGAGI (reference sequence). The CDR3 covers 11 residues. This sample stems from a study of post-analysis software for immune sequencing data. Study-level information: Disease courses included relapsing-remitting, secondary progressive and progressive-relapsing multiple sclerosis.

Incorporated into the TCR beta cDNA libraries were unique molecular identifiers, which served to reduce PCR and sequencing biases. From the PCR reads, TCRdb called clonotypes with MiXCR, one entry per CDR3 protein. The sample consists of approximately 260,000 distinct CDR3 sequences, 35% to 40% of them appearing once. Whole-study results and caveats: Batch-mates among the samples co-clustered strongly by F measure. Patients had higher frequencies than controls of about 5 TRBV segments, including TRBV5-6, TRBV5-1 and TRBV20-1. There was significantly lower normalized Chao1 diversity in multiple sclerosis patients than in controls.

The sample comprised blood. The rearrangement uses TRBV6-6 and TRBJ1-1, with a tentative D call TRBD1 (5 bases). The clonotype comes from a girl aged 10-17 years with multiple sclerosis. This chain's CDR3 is CASNYRTEAFF. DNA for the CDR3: TGTGCCAGCAATTACAGGACTGAAGCTTTCTTT.